Included here is one T cell receptor (beta chain) sequence, with context. Germline values: CDR1 MDHEN, CDR2 SYDVKM. V was shortened by 5 bases and J by 1 base, with 11 bases between the two germline ends. The CDR3 loop spans 15 amino acids. The data stem from a study of T cell changes during pregnancy in multiple sclerosis. Sequencing was performed with immunoSEQ multiplex PCR; in TCRdb, only in-frame clones are kept and a portion is missing. The sample has roughly 61,000 clones; about 92% are singletons. This sequence joins TRBV28 and TRBJ2-2; D perhaps matches TRBD1 (6 bases). The receptor's source is a female donor in good health, enrolled as a control in a pregnancy study. The sample consisted of peripheral blood, taken in the first trimester of pregnancy. CDR3 coding DNA: TGTGCCAGCAGTCCCGGACAGAAGAACACCGGGGAGCTGTTTTTT. Residues: CASSPGQKNTGELFF.